This TCR beta chain was observed in a study of blood T cell repertoires in COVID-19. The junction had 10 bases not matched to a gene; V was cut back by 3 bases and J by 1 base. Germline V lookup: CDR1 KGHSH, CDR2 LQKENI. The CDR3 runs 17 residues. Only in-frame clones appear in the TCRdb table, and some are missing; sequencing was by immunoSEQ multiplex PCR. Here the sample spans around 150,000 clones, 65% to 80% being singletons. The material sequenced was peripheral blood. The rearrangement joins TRBV18 to TRBJ2-7, with 9 positions matching TRBD1. The clonotype was recovered from a man between 50 and 59 years old with acute or convalescent COVID-19. CDR3 sequence (DNA): TGTGCCAGCTCACCTATACTGTCCGGGACAGGGTCCTACGAGCAGTACTTC. It specifies CASSPILSGTGSYEQYF.